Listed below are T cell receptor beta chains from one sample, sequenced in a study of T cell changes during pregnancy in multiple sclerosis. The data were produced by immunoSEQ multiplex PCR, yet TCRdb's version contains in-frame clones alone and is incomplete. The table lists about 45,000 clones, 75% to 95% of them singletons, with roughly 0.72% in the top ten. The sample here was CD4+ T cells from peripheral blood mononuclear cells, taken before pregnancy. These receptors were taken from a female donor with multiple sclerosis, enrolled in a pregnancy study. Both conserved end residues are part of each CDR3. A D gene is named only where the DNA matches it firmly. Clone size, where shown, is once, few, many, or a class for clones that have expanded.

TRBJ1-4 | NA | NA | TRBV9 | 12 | CANAQGRVTLFF | TGTGCCAACGCTCAGGGTCGGGTCACGCTGTTTTTT
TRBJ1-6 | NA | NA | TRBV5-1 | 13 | CASSSEQNSPLHF | TGCGCCAGCAGCTCTGAACAGAATTCACCCCTCCACTTT
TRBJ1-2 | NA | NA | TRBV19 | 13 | CASMGVSDYGYTF | TGTGCCAGTATGGGCGTTAGCGACTATGGCTACACCTTC
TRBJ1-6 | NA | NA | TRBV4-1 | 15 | CASSQVAGINSPLHF | TGCGCCAGCAGCCAAGTAGCAGGGATAAACTCACCCCTCCACTTT
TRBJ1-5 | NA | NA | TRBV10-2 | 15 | CASSEGPGGNQPQHF | TGCGCCAGCAGTGAGGGCCCAGGAGGAAATCAGCCCCAGCATTTT
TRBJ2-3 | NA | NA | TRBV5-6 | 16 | CASSLGGLPFTDTQYF | TGTGCCAGCAGCTTGGGGGGGCTACCCTTCACAGATACGCAGTATTTT
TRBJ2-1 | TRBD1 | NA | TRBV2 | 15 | CASSERQGAVNEQFF | TGTGCCAGCAGTGAGAGACAGGGGGCGGTTAATGAGCAGTTCTTC
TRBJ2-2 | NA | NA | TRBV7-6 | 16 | CASSPPGVTDTGELFF | TGTGCCAGCAGTCCCCCGGGGGTGACGGACACCGGGGAGCTGTTTTTT
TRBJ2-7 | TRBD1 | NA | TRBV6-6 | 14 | CASSYGTGTYEQYF | TGTGCCAGCAGTTACGGGACAGGGACCTACGAGCAGTACTTC
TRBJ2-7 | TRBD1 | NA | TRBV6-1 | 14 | CASSDRQGLYEQYF | TGTGCCAGCAGTGACCGACAGGGGCTCTACGAGCAGTACTTC
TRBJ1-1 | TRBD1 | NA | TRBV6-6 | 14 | CASNPGQAYTEAFF | TGTGCCAGCAATCCTGGACAGGCATACACTGAAGCTTTCTTT
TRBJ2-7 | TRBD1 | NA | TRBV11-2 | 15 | CASSLDRDRGYEQYF | TGTGCCAGCAGCTTAGATAGGGACAGGGGTTACGAGCAGTACTTC
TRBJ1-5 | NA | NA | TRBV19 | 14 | CASDPGTVNQPQHF | TGTGCCAGTGACCCGGGGACTGTAAATCAGCCCCAGCATTTT
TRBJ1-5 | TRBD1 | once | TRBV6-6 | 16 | CASSYPTGGEDQPQHF | TGTGCCAGCAGTTATCCCACAGGGGGCGAAGATCAGCCCCAGCATTTT
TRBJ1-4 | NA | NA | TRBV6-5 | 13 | CASSNTLDSKLFF | TGTGCCAGCAGTAATACTTTAGACTCAAAACTGTTTTTT
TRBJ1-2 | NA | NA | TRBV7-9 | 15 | CASSPSGAGDGGYTF | TGTGCCAGCAGCCCGAGTGGGGCAGGGGATGGTGGCTACACCTTC
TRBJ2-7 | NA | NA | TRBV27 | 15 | CASSPGGGGPYEQYF | TGTGCCAGCAGTCCCGGGGGCGGGGGTCCTTACGAGCAGTACTTC
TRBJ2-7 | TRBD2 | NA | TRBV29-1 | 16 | CSVRKVSASGAYEQYF | TGCAGCGTCCGAAAGGTCTCGGCTAGCGGCGCCTACGAGCAGTACTTC
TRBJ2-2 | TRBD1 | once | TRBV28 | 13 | CASRPDRAGELFF | TGTGCCAGCAGACCCGACAGGGCCGGGGAGCTGTTTTTT
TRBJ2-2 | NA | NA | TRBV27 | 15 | CASRSRGEVSGELFF | TGTGCCAGCAGGTCCCGGGGAGAAGTTTCCGGGGAGCTGTTTTTT
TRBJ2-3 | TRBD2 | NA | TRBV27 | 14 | CASYKGLVENTQYF | TGTGCCAGCTATAAGGGACTAGTCGAGAATACGCAGTATTTT
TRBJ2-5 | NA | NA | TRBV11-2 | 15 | CASSLDSADQETQYF | TGTGCCAGCAGCTTAGATAGTGCGGACCAAGAGACCCAGTACTTC
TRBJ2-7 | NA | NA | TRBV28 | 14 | CASTEANVLNEQYF | TGTGCCAGCACCGAGGCGAATGTTCTCAACGAGCAGTACTTC
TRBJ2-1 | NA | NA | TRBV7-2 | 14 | CASSLARERNEQFF | TGTGCCAGCAGCTTAGCGAGGGAGCGCAATGAGCAGTTCTTC
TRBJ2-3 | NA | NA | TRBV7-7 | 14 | CASSLGLSADTQYF | TGTGCCAGCAGCTTAGGTCTGTCTGCAGATACGCAGTATTTT
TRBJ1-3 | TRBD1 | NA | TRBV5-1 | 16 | CASSEGQGYSGNTIYF | TGCGCCAGCAGCGAGGGACAGGGTTACTCTGGAAACACCATATATTTT
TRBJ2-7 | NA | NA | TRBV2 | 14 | CASKSQLGPYEQYF | TGTGCCAGCAAGAGTCAGCTGGGCCCCTACGAGCAGTACTTC
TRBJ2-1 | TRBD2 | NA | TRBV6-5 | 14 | CASTLAGGYNEQFF | TGTGCCAGTACACTAGCGGGAGGCTACAATGAGCAGTTCTTC
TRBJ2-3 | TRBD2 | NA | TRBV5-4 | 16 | CASSSRTSGSTDTQYF | TGTGCCAGCAGCTCCAGGACTAGCGGGAGTACAGATACGCAGTATTTT
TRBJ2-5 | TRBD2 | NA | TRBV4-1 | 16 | CASSPLEAGGWETQYF | TGCGCCAGCAGCCCTCTGGAAGCGGGAGGTTGGGAGACCCAGTACTTC
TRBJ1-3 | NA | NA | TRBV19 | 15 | CASRARGSPGNTIYF | TGTGCCAGTAGGGCGCGGGGCTCGCCGGGAAACACCATATATTTT
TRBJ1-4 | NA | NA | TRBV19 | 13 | CASSKDRNEKLFF | TGTGCCAGTAGTAAAGACAGAAATGAAAAACTGTTTTTT
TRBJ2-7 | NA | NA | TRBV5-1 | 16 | CASSLGAGGTIYEQYF | TGCGCCAGCAGCTTGGGGGCCGGCGGGACCATCTACGAGCAGTACTTC
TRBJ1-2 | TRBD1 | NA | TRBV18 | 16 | CASSPKTGAPADGYTF | TGTGCCAGCTCACCCAAGACAGGGGCCCCGGCGGATGGCTACACCTTC
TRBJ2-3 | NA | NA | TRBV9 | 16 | CASSVEARPYTDTQYF | TGTGCCAGCAGCGTAGAAGCGAGACCCTACACAGATACGCAGTATTTT
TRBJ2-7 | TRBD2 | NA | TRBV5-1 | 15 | CASSFGTSDLLEQYF | TGCGCCAGCAGCTTCGGGACTAGCGATCTCTTAGAGCAGTACTTC
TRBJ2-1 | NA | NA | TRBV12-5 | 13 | CASGSGLGNEQFF | TGTGCTAGTGGTTCAGGGCTAGGCAATGAGCAGTTCTTC
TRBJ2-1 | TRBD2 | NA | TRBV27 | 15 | CASRRRLAGYNEQFF | TGTGCCAGCAGACGAAGACTAGCGGGTTATAATGAGCAGTTCTTC
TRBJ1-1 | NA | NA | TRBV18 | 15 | CASSPNTQRRAEAFF | TGTGCCAGCTCACCGAACACCCAACGGAGGGCTGAAGCTTTCTTT
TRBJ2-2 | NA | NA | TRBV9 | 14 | CASSVLEITGELFF | TGTGCCAGCAGCGTACTAGAGATCACCGGGGAGCTGTTTTTT
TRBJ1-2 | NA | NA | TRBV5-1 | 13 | CASSLVQGHGYTF | TGCGCCAGCAGCTTGGTACAGGGCCATGGCTACACCTTC
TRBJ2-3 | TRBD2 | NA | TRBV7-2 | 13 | CASNGGGTDTQYF | TGTGCCAGCAACGGGGGAGGGACAGATACGCAGTATTTT
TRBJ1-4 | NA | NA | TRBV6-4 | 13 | CASRGGVEEKLFF | TGTGCCAGCCGCGGAGGGGTAGAGGAAAAACTGTTTTTT
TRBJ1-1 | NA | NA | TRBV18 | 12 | CASSTMNTEAFF | TGTGCCAGCTCAACAATGAACACTGAAGCTTTCTTT
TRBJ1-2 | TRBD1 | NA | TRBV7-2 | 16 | CASSPRTGGRTYGYTF | TGTGCCAGCAGCCCAAGGACAGGGGGCCGGACCTATGGCTACACCTTC
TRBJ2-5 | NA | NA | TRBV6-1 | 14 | CASLDWVGQETQYF | TGTGCCAGCCTGGACTGGGTTGGACAAGAGACCCAGTACTTC
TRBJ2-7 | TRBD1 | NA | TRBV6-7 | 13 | CASSYGQGDEQYF | TGTGCCAGCAGTTACGGGCAGGGGGACGAGCAGTACTTC
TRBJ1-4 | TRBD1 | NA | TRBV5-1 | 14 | CASSLGQANEKLFF | TGCGCCAGCAGCCTGGGACAGGCTAATGAAAAACTGTTTTTT
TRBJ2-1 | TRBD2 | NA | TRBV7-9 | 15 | CASSLRAGTYNEQFF | TGTGCCAGCAGCTTACGAGCGGGGACCTACAATGAGCAGTTCTTC
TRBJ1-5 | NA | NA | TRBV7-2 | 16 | CASSLWGSDGNQPQHF | TGTGCCAGCAGCCTGTGGGGCTCCGACGGCAATCAGCCCCAGCATTTT
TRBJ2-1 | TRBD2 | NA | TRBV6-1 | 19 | CASSEAYSGSQSSYNEQFF | TGTGCCAGCAGTGAAGCCTATAGCGGGAGTCAGAGCTCCTACAATGAGCAGTTCTTC
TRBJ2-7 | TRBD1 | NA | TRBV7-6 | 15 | CASSFNRGRTYEQYF | TGTGCCAGCAGCTTTAACAGGGGAAGGACGTACGAGCAGTACTTC
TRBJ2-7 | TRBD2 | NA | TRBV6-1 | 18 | CASSERKLGTSLPYEQYF | TGTGCCAGCAGTGAACGAAAACTTGGGACTAGCCTGCCTTACGAGCAGTACTTC
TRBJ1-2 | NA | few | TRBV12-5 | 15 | CASGFGDDRDYGYTF | TGTGCTAGTGGTTTCGGTGACGACAGAGACTATGGCTACACCTTC
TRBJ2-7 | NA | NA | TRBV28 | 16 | CASSLPYGQNTYEQYF | TGTGCCAGCAGTTTACCTTACGGACAGAACACCTACGAGCAGTACTTC
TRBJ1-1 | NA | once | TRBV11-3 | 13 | CASSRTPRSEAFF | TGTGCCAGCAGTAGGACACCCCGTTCTGAAGCTTTCTTT
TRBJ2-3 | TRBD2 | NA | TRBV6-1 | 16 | CASSEVSGRPTDTQYF | TGTGCCAGCAGTGAAGTTAGCGGGAGACCTACAGATACGCAGTATTTT
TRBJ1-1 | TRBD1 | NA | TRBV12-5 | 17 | CASALFGTGRGNTEAFF | TGTGCTAGTGCCTTGTTTGGGACAGGGAGAGGTAACACTGAAGCTTTCTTT
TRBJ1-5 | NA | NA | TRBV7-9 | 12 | CASSFEVQPQHF | TGTGCCAGCAGCTTCGAGGTTCAGCCCCAGCATTTT